The 5 T cell receptor beta chains below were found in one sample sequenced in a study of blood T cell repertoires in COVID-19. Sequenced by immunoSEQ multiplex PCR; TCRdb stores in-frame clones only, minus some. This table holds about 490,000 clones, roughly 85% found once. Specimen: peripheral blood. Receptors were obtained from a human donor in a cohort sampled during active COVID-19.

This rearrangement joins TRBV6-6 to TRBJ1-4, with 10 bases that match TRBD1. Unmatched junction bases numbered 10, after V lost 8 bases and J lost 7 bases. This CDR3 contains 15 residues. Looked up from germline, CDR1 is MNHNY and CDR2 is SVGAGI (reference sequence). In nucleotides, the CDR3 is TGTGCCAGCGGTGAGACAGGGGGCCGGGGTGAAAAACTGTTTTTT. Its translation is CASGETGGRGEKLFF.

V is TRBV7-9 and J is TRBJ1-2; 8 bases are shared with TRBD1. The CDR3 runs to 18 residues. With 6 bases clipped from V and 1 base from J, the junction kept 16 bases outside the gene matches. The germline gives CDR1 SEHNR, CDR2 FQNEAQ (reference sequence). The CDR3 DNA is TGTGCCAGCAGTCAAAACTTAGGACCAGGGGGCCTTAACTATGGCTACACCTTC. Translating gives CASSQNLGPGGLNYGYTF.

To note about this clone: This sample includes further DNA sequences coding for the same CDR3. V is TRBV6-5 and J is TRBJ2-1; unclear D gene. Trimming cost V 6 bases and J 7 bases, with 7 bases left between them. CDR1 and CDR2 from the germline V gene are MNHEY and SVGAGI. CDR3 size: 11 residues. The CDR3 reads CASSRRNEQFF. In nucleotides, the CDR3 is TGTGCCAGCAGCCGCAGGAATGAGCAGTTCTTC.

This chain joins TRBV5-8 and TRBJ1-5; 7 nucleotides align to TRBD1. The CDR3 spans 16 residues. Germline V gene data show CDR1 as SGHTS and CDR2 as YDEGEE. The junction had 7 bases not matched to a gene; V was cut back by 4 bases and J by 0 bases. CDR3 region: CASSAGQVFSNQPQHF. CDR3 bases: TGTGCCAGCAGCGCCGGACAGGTTTTTAGCAATCAGCCCCAGCATTTT.

V usage is TRBV7-2 and J usage is TRBJ1-5; 9 bases fit TRBD1. The trim removed 7 bases at V and 4 bases at J, leaving 5 bases unmatched. Germline lookup yields CDR1 SGHTA and CDR2 FQGNSA. The CDR3 spans 14 residues. CDR3 sequence: CASTLDRGNQPQHF. CDR3 bases: TGTGCCAGCACCCTGGACAGGGGTAATCAGCCCCAGCATTTT.